A selection of T cell receptor beta chains follows, all from one sample in a study of blood T cells in healthy people across ages. A single record per CDR3 protein comes from TCRdb applying MiXCR to the 5' RACE reads. The sample includes about 840,000 distinct CDR3 sequences, 29% seen only once; the top ten take roughly 10%. These same data were also listed under a study on T cells of mothers and their children.

The sequenced material came from blood. The receptors were gathered from a woman in her thirties or forties in good health. CDR3s include the opening cysteine and the closing phenylalanine or tryptophan. A D gene is named only where the DNA matches it firmly. Clone size is shown for a subset of rows, as once, few, many or a class of expanded clone.

j_call,clone_size,d_call,v_call,cdr3_nt,cdr3_aa
TRBJ1-1,-,-,TRBV7-2,TGTGCCAGCAGCTATACGGTGGGGCCTGAAGCTTTCTTT,CASSYTVGPEAFF
TRBJ2-1,few,TRBD1,TRBV20-1,TGCAGTGCTAGAGATGTGACAGGGGGCTCCTACAATGAGCAGTTCTTC,CSARDVTGGSYNEQFF
TRBJ2-7,few,-,TRBV4-1,TGCGCCAGCAGCCAAGAGAAGGGGGTGGTAGGCGAGCAGTACTTC,CASSQEKGVVGEQYF
TRBJ2-1,many,-,TRBV6-1,TGTGCCAGCCACAGGGCGTCCTACAATGAGCAGTTCTTC,CASHRASYNEQFF
TRBJ1-2,few,-,TRBV6-5,TGTGCCAGCAGTTCACAACAGGGTCTTGGTGACTATGGCTACACCTTC,CASSSQQGLGDYGYTF
TRBJ2-2,-,-,TRBV5-1,TGCGCCAGCAGCTCCCGGACGGCGAACACCGGGGAGCTGTTTTTT,CASSSRTANTGELFF
TRBJ1-2,many,TRBD1,TRBV7-9,TGTGCCAGCACAGAACCGGGACAGGAGATTTATGGCTACACCTTC,CASTEPGQEIYGYTF
TRBJ2-7,many,TRBD2,TRBV4-3,TGCGCCAGCAGCCAGAAGGCTAGCGGGGGGGCCCACTACGAGCAGTACTTC,CASSQKASGGAHYEQYF
TRBJ1-5,-,TRBD1,TRBV20-1,TGCGGTGCTAGGCCGCAGGGGGCTAGCAATCAGCCCCAGCATTTT,CGARPQGASNQPQHF
TRBJ2-5,-,TRBD1,TRBV24-1,TGTGCCACCAGTGATTTGTCAGGGACAGGGAACAATGAGCAGTACTTC,CATSDLSGTGNNEQYF
TRBJ2-3,few,TRBD2,TRBV3-1,TGTGCCAGCAGCCTCCGGACTAGGTCGGATACGCAGTATTTT,CASSLRTRSDTQYF
TRBJ2-7,many,-,TRBV20-1,TGCAGTGCTAGGGAACTAGCCGGAATTTACGAGCAGTACTTC,CSARELAGIYEQYF
TRBJ1-1,few,-,TRBV29-1,TGCAGCGGAAGGGGACTCCGGAACACTGAAGCTTTCTTT,CSGRGLRNTEAFF
TRBJ2-4,many,-,TRBV20-1,TGCAGTGCTAGTAGGCTTTCGGGACTAGCCAAAAACATTCAGTACTTC,CSASRLSGLAKNIQYF
TRBJ2-5,-,-,TRBV5-1,TGCGCCAGCAGCAAGTCGACTACCACCCAGGGGGAGACCCAGTACTTC,CASSKSTTTQGETQYF
TRBJ2-7,-,-,TRBV24-1,TGTGCCACCAGCCCGGGGGGCAGAATATACGAGCAGTACTTC,CATSPGGRIYEQYF
TRBJ2-7,many,-,TRBV20-1,TGCAGTGCACTTTGGACGGAGGGTTACGAGCAGTACTTC,CSALWTEGYEQYF
TRBJ1-1,-,-,TRBV6-2/TRBV6-3,TGTGCCAGCAGTTATATGTGGAACACTGAAGCTTTCTTT,CASSYMWNTEAFF
TRBJ2-7,once,-,TRBV4-1,TGCGCCAGCAGCCAAGAGGCTCAGGGGGGCTACGAGCAGTACTTC,CASSQEAQGGYEQYF
TRBJ2-7,many,TRBD2,TRBV7-2,TGTGCCAGCAGCCAACAAAGGACTAGCGGGTCGTACGAGCAGTACTTC,CASSQQRTSGSYEQYF
TRBJ2-3,-,TRBD1,TRBV2,TGTGCCAGCAGTGCGGGCAGGGGGAAAGATACGCAGTATTTT,CASSAGRGKDTQYF
TRBJ2-3,-,TRBD2,TRBV4-1,TGCGCCAGCAACCAAGCCCGAGCGGGGATGGCAGATACGCAGTATTTT,CASNQARAGMADTQYF
TRBJ1-2,few,-,TRBV27,TGTGCCAGCAGATCCTCCCCAGGGTATGGCTACACCTTC,CASRSSPGYGYTF
TRBJ2-7,few,TRBD1,TRBV13,TGTGCCAGCAGCTTAAAGGGGGCAGGGAACTACGAGCAGTACTTC,CASSLKGAGNYEQYF
TRBJ1-2,few,-,TRBV9,TGTGCCAGCAGCGTAGAGGGCGGGGTTGCCGGCTACACCTTC,CASSVEGGVAGYTF
TRBJ1-2,few,-,TRBV28,TGTGCCAGCAGTGACGGTATCCTAGGCTATGGCTACACCTTC,CASSDGILGYGYTF
TRBJ2-5,many,-,TRBV7-9,TGTGCCAGCAGTTTAGCCGCGGGGGAGACCCAGTACTTC,CASSLAAGETQYF
TRBJ2-4,many,-,TRBV12-3/TRBV12-4,TGTGCCAGCAGTTTAGACAGCGTAGCCAAAAACATTCAGTACTTC,CASSLDSVAKNIQYF
TRBJ2-1,-,-,TRBV6-4,TGTGCCAGCAGTGACTGGATTATCTCCTACAATGAGCAGTTCTTC,CASSDWIISYNEQFF
TRBJ1-1,few,-,TRBV30,TGTGCCTGGAGGGGCCTGGAGGCTTTCTTT,CAWRGLEAFF
TRBJ2-1,few,-,TRBV20-1,TGCAGTGCTAGAATGGGCGCCAGCTACAATGAGCAGTTCTTC,CSARMGASYNEQFF
TRBJ2-7,-,-,TRBV4-3,TGCGCCAGCAGCCAAGAATTTGACGATGAGCAGTACTTC,CASSQEFDDEQYF
TRBJ1-1,few,-,TRBV5-5,TGTGCCAGCAGCTCCGGATGGTACACTGAAGCTTTCTTT,CASSSGWYTEAFF
TRBJ1-1,-,TRBD1,TRBV27,TGTGCCAGCAGTAGATTCGACAGGGTGAACACTGAAGCTTTCTTT,CASSRFDRVNTEAFF
TRBJ1-2,few,TRBD1,TRBV6-1,TGTGCCAGCAGCCTACAGGGGCTTTTGCCCCATGGCTACACCTTC,CASSLQGLLPHGYTF
TRBJ2-1,many,-,TRBV12-3/TRBV12-4,TGTGCCAGCGGGGGGGCAGGGTCAAATGAGCAGTTCTTC,CASGGAGSNEQFF
TRBJ2-7,few,TRBD1,TRBV9,TGTGCCAGCAGCGTAGCAGGACAGGGGGACTACGAGCAGTACTTC,CASSVAGQGDYEQYF
TRBJ2-1,-,-,TRBV14,TGTGCCAGCAGCCAAGAGCGCGCGGGTCTAGGGTTCTTC,CASSQERAGLGFF
TRBJ2-5,many,-,TRBV27,TGTGCCAGCAGTTTCTACAGGGAAGGAGAGACCCAGTACTTC,CASSFYREGETQYF
TRBJ1-2,many,-,TRBV7-2,TGTGCCAGCAGCACCCGGGGGGGAGAGGCGAGCTATGGCTACACCTTC,CASSTRGGEASYGYTF
TRBJ2-1,-,TRBD2,TRBV4-2,TGTGCCAGCAGCCAAGGGACTAGCGGTACTCAGGAGCAGTTCTTC,CASSQGTSGTQEQFF
TRBJ2-5,many,-,TRBV6-5,TGTGCCAGCAGTCCCGGGATCAGGGGAGAGACCCAGTACTTC,CASSPGIRGETQYF
TRBJ2-7,-,TRBD2,TRBV6-5,TGTGCCAGCAGTTACAAGCGGGAGCTGGCCGAGCAGTACTTC,CASSYKRELAEQYF
TRBJ2-3,-,TRBD2,TRBV3-1,TGTGCCAGCAGCCATGGGGGGCTAGCGGGGGGGCGGAGCACAGATACGCAGTATTTT,CASSHGGLAGGRSTDTQYF
TRBJ1-5,-,-,TRBV27,TGTGCCAGCAGTTTGTGGGCGAGCAATCAGCCCCAGCATTTT,CASSLWASNQPQHF
TRBJ2-3,many,-,TRBV7-2,TGTGCCAGCAGCTCCCAAAGTGGGGATACGCAGTATTTT,CASSSQSGDTQYF
TRBJ1-6,-,TRBD1,TRBV20-1,TGCAGTGCTACTTGGGACAGCAGTAGCTCCTATAATTCACCCCTCCACTTT,CSATWDSSSSYNSPLHF
TRBJ1-4,-,TRBD1,TRBV6-1,TGTGCCAGCACCGACGGGACAGGCGGAAATGAAAAACTGTTTTTT,CASTDGTGGNEKLFF
TRBJ2-7,-,TRBD2,TRBV12-3/TRBV12-4,TGTGCCAGCCTTGAGACTAGCGGCTACAATGAGCAGTACTTC,CASLETSGYNEQYF
TRBJ2-7,few,-,TRBV20-1,TGCAGGGCAGGATCGGAACCCTACGAGCAGTACTTC,CRAGSEPYEQYF
TRBJ1-1,few,-,TRBV25-1,TGTGCCAGCAGTGAAACCCTGGCAGGGAGGATGAACACTGAAGCTTTCTTT,CASSETLAGRMNTEAFF
TRBJ1-1,-,-,TRBV12-5,TGTGCTAGTGGTTTGACCGACAAGGGCAGTACTGAAGCTTTCTTT,CASGLTDKGSTEAFF
TRBJ1-2,many,-,TRBV27,TGTGCCAGCAGCCCAATCCAGGACTCCTATGGCTACACCTTC,CASSPIQDSYGYTF
TRBJ1-1,-,-,TRBV4-1,TGCGCCAGCAGCCACCTCAAAGGGGGGCGCGGAACTGAAGCTTTCTTT,CASSHLKGGRGTEAFF